The 6 T cell receptor beta chains below were found in one sample sequenced in a study of tumor and adjacent non-tumor tissue in lung cancer. The library came from three nested PCR rounds adapted from ARM-PCR protocols. A single record per CDR3 protein comes from TCRdb applying MiXCR to the multiplex PCR reads. The table shows some 70,000 distinct CDR3 sequences, with approximately 68% occurring only once. RNA was extracted from bulk tissue without any cell sorting. This non-tumor lung sample came from over 3 cm beyond the tumor edge. Material: distant non-tumor lung tissue. All receptors derive from a woman in her forties or fifties with non-small cell lung cancer.

To note about this clonotype: One junction end does not reproduce the germline sequence, and a read error may be involved. The chain recombines TRBV4-3 with TRBJ2-7; D uncertain. Per the germline V gene, CDR1 is LGHNA and CDR2 is YSLEER. CDR3 length: 16 residues. The CDR3 nucleotides are TGCGCCAGCGGCCAAGACTCGACCGCTACGTTCTACGAGCAGTACTTC. Translated: CASGQDSTATFYEQYF.

This clonotype came up a few times. Being one base from a much bigger clone, this may be a read error. This sequence joins TRBV6-1 and TRBJ2-1; D might be TRBD1 or TRBD2, each matching 6 bases. Germline values: CDR1 MNHNS, CDR2 SASEGT. This CDR3 spans 14 amino acids. The ends were cut back, 7 bases at V and 6 bases at J, with 16 bases in the middle. In DNA form, the CDR3 reads TGTGCCAGCACCCGAGGGGGAGGTTTCAATGAGCAGTTCTTC. This gives the protein CASTRGGGFNEQFF.

As regards this clonotype: A read error is possible here, since a much larger clone lies one base away. The CDR3 bases are TGTGCCATCAGTTTATACGGCTGGAGACGTTCACCCCTCCACTTT. This encodes CAISLYGWRRSPLHF. The rearrangement joins TRBV28 to TRBJ1-6; no clear D. CDR1 MDHEN and CDR2 SYDVKM come from the germline V gene. This CDR3 is built from 15 residues.

A note on this clonotype: Since the CDR3 does not end with the conserved phenylalanine or tryptophan, this likely comes from a read error. The chain combines TRBV20-1 with TRBJ1-2; D not resolved. Germline V gene lookup returns CDR1 DFQATT and CDR2 SNEGSKA (reference sequence). CDR3 length equals 14 residues. In nucleotides, the CDR3 is TGCAGTACTAGTGTTCTGCCAGGAAACTATGGCTACACCTTG. As protein: CSTSVLPGNYGYTL.

This clonotype has a count of ten or more. This chain links TRBV29-1 with TRBJ2-7, with 7 bases fitting TRBD2. Germline V lookup: CDR1 SQVTM, CDR2 ANQGSEA. The V gene end was trimmed by 7 bases and the J gene end by 0 bases; junction bases not matched to a gene: 6. CDR3 length equals 13 residues. This CDR3 reads CSGSGANSYEQYF. The CDR3 bases are TGCAGCGGGAGCGGGGCCAACTCCTACGAGCAGTACTTC.

As regards this clonotype: The junction departs from the called germline gene at one end, perhaps through a read error. The chain has TRBV12-3 or TRBV12-4 and TRBJ2-3, with a possible D match to TRBD2 (5 bases). This CDR3 region has 15 residues. CDR3 nucleotides: TGTGCCAGAAGCCAACCGACTATATGCACGGATACGCAGTATTTT. Translation gives CARSQPTICTDTQYF.